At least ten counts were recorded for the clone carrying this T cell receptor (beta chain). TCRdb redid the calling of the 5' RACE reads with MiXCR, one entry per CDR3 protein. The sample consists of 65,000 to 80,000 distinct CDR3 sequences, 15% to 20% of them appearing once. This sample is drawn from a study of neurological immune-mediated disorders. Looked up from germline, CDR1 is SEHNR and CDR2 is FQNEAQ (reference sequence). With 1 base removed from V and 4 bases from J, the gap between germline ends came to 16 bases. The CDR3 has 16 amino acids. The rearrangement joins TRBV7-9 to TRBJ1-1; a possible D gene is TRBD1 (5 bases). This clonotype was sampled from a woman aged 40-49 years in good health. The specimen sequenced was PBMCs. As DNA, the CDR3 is TGTGCCAGCAGCTTAGGGGTAGCAGGGCGGAGCACTGAAGCTTTCTTT. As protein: CASSLGVAGRSTEAFF.